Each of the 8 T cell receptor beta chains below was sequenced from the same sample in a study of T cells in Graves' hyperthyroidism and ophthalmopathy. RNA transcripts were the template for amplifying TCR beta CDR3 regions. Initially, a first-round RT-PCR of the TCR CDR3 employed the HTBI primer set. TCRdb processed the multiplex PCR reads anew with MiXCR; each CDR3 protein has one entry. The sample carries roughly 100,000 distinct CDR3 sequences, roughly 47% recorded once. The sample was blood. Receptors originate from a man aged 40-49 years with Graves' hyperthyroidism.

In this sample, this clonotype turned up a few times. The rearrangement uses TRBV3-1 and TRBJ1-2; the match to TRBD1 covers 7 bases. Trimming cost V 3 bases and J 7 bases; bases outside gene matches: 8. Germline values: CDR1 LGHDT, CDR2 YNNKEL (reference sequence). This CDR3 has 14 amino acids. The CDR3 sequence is CASSQTGKRGGYTF. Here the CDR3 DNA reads TGTGCCAGCAGCCAGACAGGGAAGCGGGGTGGCTACACCTTC. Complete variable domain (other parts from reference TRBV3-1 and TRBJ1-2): DTAVSQTPKYLVTQMGNDKSIKCEQNLGHDTMYWYKQDSKKFLKIMFSYNNKELIINETVPNRFSPKSPDKAHLNLHINSLELGDSAVYFCASSQTGKRGGYTFGSGTRLTVV.

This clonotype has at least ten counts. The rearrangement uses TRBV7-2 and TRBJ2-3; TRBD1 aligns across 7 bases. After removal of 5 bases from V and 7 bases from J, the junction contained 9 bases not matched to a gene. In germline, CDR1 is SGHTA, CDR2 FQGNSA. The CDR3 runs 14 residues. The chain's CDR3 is CASSEDRVLNTQYF. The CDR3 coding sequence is TGTGCCAGCAGCGAAGACAGGGTTCTCAATACGCAGTATTTT.

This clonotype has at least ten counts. The CDR3 region is CSASSSSRNQPQHF. The CDR3 DNA sequence: TGCAGTGCTAGTTCTTCCTCCAGGAATCAGCCCCAGCATTTT. The rearrangement uses TRBV20-1 and TRBJ1-5, with D uncertain. Germline assignment: CDR1 DFQATT and CDR2 SNEGSKA (reference sequence). The CDR3 sequence is 14 residues long. V was cut by 3 bases and J by 4 bases, with 13 bases left in between.

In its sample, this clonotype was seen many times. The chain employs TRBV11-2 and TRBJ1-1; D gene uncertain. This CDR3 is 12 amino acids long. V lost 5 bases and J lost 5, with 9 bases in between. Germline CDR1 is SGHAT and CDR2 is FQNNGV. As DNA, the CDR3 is TGTGCCAGCAGCCCCCGGACTACTGAAGCTTTCTTT. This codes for CASSPRTTEAFF.

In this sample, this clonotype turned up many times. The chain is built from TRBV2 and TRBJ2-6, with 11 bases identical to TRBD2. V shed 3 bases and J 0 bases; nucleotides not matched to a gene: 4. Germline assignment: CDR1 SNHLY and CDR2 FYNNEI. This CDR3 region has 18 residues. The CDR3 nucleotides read TGTGCCAGCAGTGACACTAGCGGGGGTCTCTCTGGGGCCAACGTCCTGACTTTC. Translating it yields CASSDTSGGLSGANVLTF. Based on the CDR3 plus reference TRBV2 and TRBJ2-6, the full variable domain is EPEVTQTPSHQVTQMGQEVILRCVPISNHLYFYWYRQILGQKVEFLVSFYNNEISEKSEIFDDQFSVERPDGSNFTLKIRSTKLEDSAMYFCASSDTSGGLSGANVLTFGAGSRLTVL.

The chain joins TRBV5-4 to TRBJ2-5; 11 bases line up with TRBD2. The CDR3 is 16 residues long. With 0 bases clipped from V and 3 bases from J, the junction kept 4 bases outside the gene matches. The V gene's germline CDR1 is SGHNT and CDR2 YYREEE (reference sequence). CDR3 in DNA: TGTGCCAGCAGCTTGGCCAAGACTAGCGGGAAAGAGACCCAGTACTTC. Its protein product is CASSLAKTSGKETQYF.

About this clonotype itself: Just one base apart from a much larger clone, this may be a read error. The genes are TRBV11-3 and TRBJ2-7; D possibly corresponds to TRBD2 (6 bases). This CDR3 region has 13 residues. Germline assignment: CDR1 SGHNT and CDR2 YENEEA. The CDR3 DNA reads TGTGCCAGCAGCCAAGGGACGGACCGGGAGCTGTACTTC. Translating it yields CASSQGTDRELYF.

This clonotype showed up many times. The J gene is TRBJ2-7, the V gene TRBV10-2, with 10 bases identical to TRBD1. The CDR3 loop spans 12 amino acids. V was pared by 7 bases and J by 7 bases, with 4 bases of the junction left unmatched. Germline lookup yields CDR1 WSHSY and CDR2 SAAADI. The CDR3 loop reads CASNDRGREQYF. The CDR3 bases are TGCGCCAGCAACGACAGGGGGCGGGAGCAGTACTTC.